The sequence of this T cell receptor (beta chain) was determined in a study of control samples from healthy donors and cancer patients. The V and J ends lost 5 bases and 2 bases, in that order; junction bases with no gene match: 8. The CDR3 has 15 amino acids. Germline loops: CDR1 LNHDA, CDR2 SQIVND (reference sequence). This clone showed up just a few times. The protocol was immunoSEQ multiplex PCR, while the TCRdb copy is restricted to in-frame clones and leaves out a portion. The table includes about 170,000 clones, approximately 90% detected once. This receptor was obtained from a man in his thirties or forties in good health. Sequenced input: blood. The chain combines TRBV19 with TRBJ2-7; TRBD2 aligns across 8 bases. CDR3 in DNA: TGTGCCAGTAGTCTGATTAGCGGGGAACCCTACGAGCAGTACTTC. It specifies CASSLISGEPYEQYF.